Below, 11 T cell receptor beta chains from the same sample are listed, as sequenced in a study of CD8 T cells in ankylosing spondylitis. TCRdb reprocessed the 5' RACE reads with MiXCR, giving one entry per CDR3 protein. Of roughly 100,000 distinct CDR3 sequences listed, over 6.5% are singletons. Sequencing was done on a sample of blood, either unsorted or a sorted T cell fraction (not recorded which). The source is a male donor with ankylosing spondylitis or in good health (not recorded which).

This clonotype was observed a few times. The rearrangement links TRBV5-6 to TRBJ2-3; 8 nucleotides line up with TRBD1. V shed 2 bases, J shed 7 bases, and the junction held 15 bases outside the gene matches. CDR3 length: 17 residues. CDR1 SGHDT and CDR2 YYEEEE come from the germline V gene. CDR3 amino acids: CASSLGPPTGAGNTQYF. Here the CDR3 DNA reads TGTGCCAGCAGCTTAGGCCCCCCGACAGGGGCAGGAAATACGCAGTATTTT.

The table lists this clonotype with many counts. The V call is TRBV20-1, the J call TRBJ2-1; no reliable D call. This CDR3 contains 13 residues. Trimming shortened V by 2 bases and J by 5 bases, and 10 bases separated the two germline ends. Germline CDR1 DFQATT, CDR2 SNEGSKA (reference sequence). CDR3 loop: CSARSEPDNEQFF. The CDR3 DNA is TGCAGTGCTAGAAGCGAACCGGACAATGAGCAGTTCTTC.

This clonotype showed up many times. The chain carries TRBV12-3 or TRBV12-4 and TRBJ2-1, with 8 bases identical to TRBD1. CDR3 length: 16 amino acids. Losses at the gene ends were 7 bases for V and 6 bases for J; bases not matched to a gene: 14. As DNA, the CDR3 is TGTGCCAGCACTGGACAGGGTCCATTCGGGTCCAATGAGCAGTTCTTC. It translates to CASTGQGPFGSNEQFF.

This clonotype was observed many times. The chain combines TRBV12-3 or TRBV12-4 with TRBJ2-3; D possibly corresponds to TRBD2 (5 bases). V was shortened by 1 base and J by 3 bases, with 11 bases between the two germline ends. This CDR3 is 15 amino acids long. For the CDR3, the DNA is TGTGCCAGCAGTTTAGACGGGGTTCTTACAGATACGCAGTATTTT. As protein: CASSLDGVLTDTQYF.

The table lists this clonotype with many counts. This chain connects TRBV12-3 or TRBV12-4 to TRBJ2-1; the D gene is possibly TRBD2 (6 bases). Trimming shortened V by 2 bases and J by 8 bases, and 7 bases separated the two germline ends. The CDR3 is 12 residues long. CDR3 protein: CASSLRRDEQFF. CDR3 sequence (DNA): TGTGCCAGCAGTTTAAGGAGGGATGAGCAGTTCTTC.

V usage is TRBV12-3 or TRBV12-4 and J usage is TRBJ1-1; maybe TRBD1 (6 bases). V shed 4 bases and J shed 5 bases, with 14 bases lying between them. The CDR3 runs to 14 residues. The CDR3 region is CASSSTGRRTEAFF. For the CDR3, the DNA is TGTGCCAGCAGTTCTACAGGGAGGAGAACTGAAGCTTTCTTT.

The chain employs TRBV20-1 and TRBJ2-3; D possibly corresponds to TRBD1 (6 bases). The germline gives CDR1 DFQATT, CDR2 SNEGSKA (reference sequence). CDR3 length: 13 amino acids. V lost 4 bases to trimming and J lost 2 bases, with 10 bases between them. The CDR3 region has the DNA TGCAGTGCTACAGGGGAATACACAGATACGCAGTATTTT. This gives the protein CSATGEYTDTQYF.

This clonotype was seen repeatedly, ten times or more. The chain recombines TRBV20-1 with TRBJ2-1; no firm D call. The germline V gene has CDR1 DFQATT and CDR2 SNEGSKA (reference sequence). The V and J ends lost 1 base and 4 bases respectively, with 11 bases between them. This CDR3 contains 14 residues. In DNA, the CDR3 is TGCAGTGCTAGAGGGGCTCCTACTTACAATGAGCAGTTCTTC. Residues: CSARGAPTYNEQFF.

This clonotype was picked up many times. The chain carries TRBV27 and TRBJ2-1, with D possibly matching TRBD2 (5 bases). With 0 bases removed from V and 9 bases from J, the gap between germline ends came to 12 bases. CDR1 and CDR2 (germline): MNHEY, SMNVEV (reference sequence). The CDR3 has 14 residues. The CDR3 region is CASSLSFGMGEQFF. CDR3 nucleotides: TGTGCCAGCAGTTTATCGTTCGGGATGGGTGAGCAGTTCTTC.

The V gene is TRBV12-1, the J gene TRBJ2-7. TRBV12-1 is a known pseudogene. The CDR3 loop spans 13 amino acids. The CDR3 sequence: CARSFELLCEQYF. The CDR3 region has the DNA TGTGCCAGGAGCTTTGAGCTCCTCTGCGAGCAGTACTTC.

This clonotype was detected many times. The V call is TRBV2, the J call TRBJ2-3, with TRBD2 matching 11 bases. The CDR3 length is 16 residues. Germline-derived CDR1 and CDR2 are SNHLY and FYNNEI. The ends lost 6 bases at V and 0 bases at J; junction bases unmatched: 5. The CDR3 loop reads CASRPRLAGSTDTQYF. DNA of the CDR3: TGTGCCAGCAGACCCAGACTAGCGGGGAGCACAGATACGCAGTATTTT.